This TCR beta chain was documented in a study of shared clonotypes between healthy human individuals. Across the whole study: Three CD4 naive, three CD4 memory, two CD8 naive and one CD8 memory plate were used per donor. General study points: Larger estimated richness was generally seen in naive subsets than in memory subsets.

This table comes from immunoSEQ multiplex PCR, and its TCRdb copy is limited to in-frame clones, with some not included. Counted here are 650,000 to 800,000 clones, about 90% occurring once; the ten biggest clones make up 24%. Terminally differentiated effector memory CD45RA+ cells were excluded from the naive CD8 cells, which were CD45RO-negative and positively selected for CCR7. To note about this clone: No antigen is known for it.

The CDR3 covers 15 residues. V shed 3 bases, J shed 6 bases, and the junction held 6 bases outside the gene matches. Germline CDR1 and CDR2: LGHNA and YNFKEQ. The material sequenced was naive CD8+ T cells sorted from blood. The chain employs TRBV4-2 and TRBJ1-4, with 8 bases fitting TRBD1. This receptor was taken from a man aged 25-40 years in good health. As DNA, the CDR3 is TGTGCCAGCAGCCAGCCGGGACAGGTAGATGAAAAACTGTTTTTT. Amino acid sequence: CASSQPGQVDEKLFF.